This T cell receptor (beta chain) originates from a study of blood T cells in healthy people across ages. At the level of the study: About one barcoded TCR beta cDNA was captured per two T cells.

Per individual sample, total RNA of at least 5 micrograms was extracted. The V end lost 4 bases, the J end lost 4 bases, and 13 bases lay between the germline ends. The CDR3 is made up of 15 amino acids. Looked up from germline, CDR1 is SGHDN and CDR2 is FVKESK. With respect to this clonotype: The antigen is unknown.

A sample-barcoded 5' primer and a J-beta primer mix were used in a second PCR of about 6 to 12 cycles. Each cDNA molecule, via a template-switch adaptor with 12 random nucleotides, was tagged. Each CDR3 protein is one row after TCRdb ran MiXCR on the 5' RACE reads. The sample has hundreds of thousands of distinct CDR3 sequences, approximately 39% seen once. Study conclusions and caveats: In older individuals, TCR beta diversity per million T cells was lower, falling roughly linearly with age.

The material sequenced was blood. V is TRBV14 and J is TRBJ2-2; D unresolved. This TCR came from a woman aged 60 to 75 in good health. The DNA of the CDR3 is TGTGCCAGCAGCCCGGGCAGTAGACGCACCGGGGAGCTGTTTTTT. Its translation: CASSPGSRRTGELFF.